This T cell receptor beta chain was profiled in a study of cytomegalovirus exposure and HLA in healthy donors. As for the study in general: The 90 to 150 validation repertoires were produced on the same platform as the 550 to 700 repertoires of the first cohort. This was reported in a later analysis. The study, taken as a whole, reports: CMV antigen specificity of three CMV-associated chains was confirmed in vitro. The majority of TCR sequences were rare, yet some public TCRs appeared in many donors. Reported performance of the classifier showed diagnosis of cytomegalovirus status with high specificity and sensitivity.

The CDR3 contains 16 residues. The germline gives CDR1 MNHEY, CDR2 SMNVEV (reference sequence). The junction had 10 bases not matched to a gene; V was cut back by 6 bases and J by 7 bases. This table comes from immunoSEQ multiplex PCR, and its TCRdb copy is limited to in-frame clones, with some not included. The repertoire holds 200,000 to 300,000 clones, with approximately 83% as singletons. As regards this clone: Its antigen is undetermined.

The rearrangement links TRBV27 to TRBJ2-1; TRBD2 matches at 12 bases. Material: PBMCs. The receptor was isolated from a woman aged 25 to 39 in good health and CMV-seropositive. In DNA, the CDR3 is TGTGCCAGCAGACTCAAAAGACTAGCGGGAGTGAATGAGCAGTTCTTC. The encoded protein is CASRLKRLAGVNEQFF.